The rows below give T cell receptor beta chains drawn from one sample of a study of human T cells and chemical hapten exposure. MiXCR, run by TCRdb on the RACE reads, gives a single entry per CDR3 protein. This sample has over 300,000 distinct CDR3 sequences, with approximately 5% found just once. The specimen comprised whole blood, sampled in connection with sensitization to the hapten diphenylcyclopropenone (DPC). The source is a woman aged 45-60 years with alopecia areata. Some clones in this sample may be carry-over from other donors' samples. Each CDR3 is given with its conserved first and last residue. The order of the fields is clone size, D gene, J gene, V gene, CDR3 protein, CDR3 DNA. D genes are given only for firm matches. Only part of the rows carry a size: once, few, many, or a class if the clone is expanded.

>many|-|TRBJ2-5|TRBV12-3/TRBV12-4
CASRVPRETQYF
TGTGCCAGCAGGGTCCCACGAGAGACCCAGTACTTC
>-|-|TRBJ1-1|TRBV6-5
CASSYGPSTEAFF
TGTGCCAGCAGTTACGGGCCATCCACTGAAGCTTTCTTT
>-|-|TRBJ1-2|TRBV9
CASSVAAGANYGYTF
TGTGCCAGCAGCGTAGCTGCAGGAGCTAACTATGGCTACACCTTC
>many|-|TRBJ2-1|TRBV28
CASSLRVYNEQFF
TGTGCCAGCAGTTTGAGGGTGTACAATGAGCAGTTCTTC
>many|TRBD2|TRBJ2-7|TRBV13
CASSRTLAGLSYEQYF
TGTGCCAGCAGCAGAACCCTAGCGGGTCTTTCCTACGAGCAGTACTTC
>-|TRBD1|TRBJ1-5|TRBV10-3
CAISEKGTGGQPQHF
TGTGCCATCAGTGAGAAGGGGACAGGAGGTCAGCCCCAGCATTTT
>many|TRBD2|TRBJ2-5|TRBV7-8
CASSLGPGLAGAKIILSQYF
TGTGCCAGCAGCTTAGGGCCAGGGCTAGCGGGGGCAAAAATCATCCTGTCCCAGTACTTC
>-|TRBD1|TRBJ2-2|TRBV12-3/TRBV12-4
CASSFRPGQGTGELFF
TGTGCCAGCAGTTTCAGACCGGGACAGGGGACCGGGGAGCTGTTTTTT
>many|-|TRBJ2-3|TRBV29-1
CSVVGGGAGTDTQYF
TGCAGCGTTGTAGGAGGGGGCGCGGGCACAGATACGCAGTATTTT
>few|-|TRBJ1-5|TRBV6-6
CASSYLQGSNQPQHF
TGTGCCAGCAGTTACCTTCAGGGCAGCAATCAGCCCCAGCATTTT
>-|-|TRBJ1-4|TRBV5-1
CASSLGQGSTNEKLFF
TGCGCCAGCAGCTTGGGTCAGGGATCCACTAATGAAAAACTGTTTTTT
>-|-|TRBJ1-6|TRBV3-1
CASSPADRLYNSPLHF
TGTGCCAGCAGCCCCGCGGACAGATTATATAATTCACCCCTCCACTTT
>many|-|TRBJ2-1|TRBV7-8
CASSLLLTGHEQFF
TGTGCCAGCAGCCTCCTGCTGACCGGTCATGAGCAGTTCTTC
>many|TRBD1|TRBJ1-6|TRBV5-5
CASSADRARGSPLHF
TGTGCCAGCAGCGCTGACAGGGCGAGAGGATCACCCCTCCACTTT
>-|-|TRBJ2-3|TRBV28
CASSLPASASTDTQYF
TGTGCCAGCAGTTTGCCCGCTAGCGCAAGCACAGATACGCAGTATTTT
>few|TRBD2|TRBJ2-7|TRBV28
CASSKTSGSYEQYF
TGTGCCAGCAGTAAAACTAGCGGGTCCTACGAGCAGTACTTC
>-|TRBD1|TRBJ2-7|TRBV5-1
CASSLTGTGTLVSSYEQYF
TGCGCCAGCAGCTTAACCGGGACAGGGACCTTGGTGAGCTCCTACGAGCAGTACTTC
>many|-|TRBJ2-3|TRBV7-9
CASSPADSTDTQYF
TGTGCCAGCAGCCCAGCGGACAGCACAGATACGCAGTATTTT